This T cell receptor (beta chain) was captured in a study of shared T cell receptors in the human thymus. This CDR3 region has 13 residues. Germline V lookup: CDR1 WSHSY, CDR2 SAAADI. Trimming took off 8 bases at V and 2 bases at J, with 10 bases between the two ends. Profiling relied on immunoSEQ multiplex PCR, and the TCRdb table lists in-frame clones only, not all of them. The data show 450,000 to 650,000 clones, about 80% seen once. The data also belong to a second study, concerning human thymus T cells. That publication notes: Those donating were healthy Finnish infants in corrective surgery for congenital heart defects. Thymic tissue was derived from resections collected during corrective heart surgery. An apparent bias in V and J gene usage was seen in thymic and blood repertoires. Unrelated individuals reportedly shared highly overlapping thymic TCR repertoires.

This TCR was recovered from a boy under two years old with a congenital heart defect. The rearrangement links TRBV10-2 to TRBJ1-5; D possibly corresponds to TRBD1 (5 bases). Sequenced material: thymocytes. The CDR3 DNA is TGCGCCAGCGCAGGGAATCGCAATCAGCCCCAGCATTTT. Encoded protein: CASAGNRNQPQHF.